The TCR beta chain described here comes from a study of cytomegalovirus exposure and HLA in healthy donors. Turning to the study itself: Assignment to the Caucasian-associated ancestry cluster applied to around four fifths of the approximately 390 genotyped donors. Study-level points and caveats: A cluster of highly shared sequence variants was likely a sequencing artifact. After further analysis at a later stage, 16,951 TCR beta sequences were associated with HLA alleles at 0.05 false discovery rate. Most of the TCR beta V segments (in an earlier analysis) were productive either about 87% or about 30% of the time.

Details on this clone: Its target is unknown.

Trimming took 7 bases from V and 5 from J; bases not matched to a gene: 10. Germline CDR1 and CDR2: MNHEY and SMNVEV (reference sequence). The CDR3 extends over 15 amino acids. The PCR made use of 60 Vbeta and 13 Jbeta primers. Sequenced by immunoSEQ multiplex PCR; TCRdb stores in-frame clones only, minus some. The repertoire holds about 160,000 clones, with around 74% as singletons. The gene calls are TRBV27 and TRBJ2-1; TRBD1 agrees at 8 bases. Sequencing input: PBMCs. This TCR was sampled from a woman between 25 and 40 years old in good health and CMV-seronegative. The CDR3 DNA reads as TGTGCCAGCACCACCGGACAGGGAGTCCACAATGAGCAGTTCTTC. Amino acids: CASTTGQGVHNEQFF.